The entry below describes one T cell receptor (beta chain). This sample is part of a study of T cell changes during pregnancy in multiple sclerosis. The protocol was immunoSEQ multiplex PCR, while the TCRdb copy is restricted to in-frame clones and leaves out a portion. The table lists 55,000 to 65,000 clones, around 93% of them singletons. Germline CDR1 reads LNHDA; CDR2 reads SQIVND (reference sequence). This CDR3 contains 13 residues. Germline trimming cut 2 bases from V and 5 bases from J; bases unmatched to any gene: 1. The sample here was peripheral blood, taken in the first trimester of pregnancy. The sequence was obtained from a female donor with multiple sclerosis, enrolled in a pregnancy study. The chain links TRBV19 to TRBJ2-5, with TRBD2 matching 8 bases. Here the CDR3 DNA reads TGTGCCAGTAGTATACGGGGGGGGGAGACCCAGTACTTC. It translates to CASSIRGGETQYF.